The clone carrying this T cell receptor beta chain appeared once. There were TCR beta CDR3 regions amplified from RNA transcripts. The TCR CDR3 first-round RT-PCR relied on the HTBI primer set. TCRdb reprocessed the multiplex PCR reads with MiXCR, giving one entry per CDR3 protein. This sample carries 500,000 or so distinct CDR3 sequences, roughly 15% of them seen once, and the ten largest clones take approximately 18%. The data are from a study of T cells in Graves' hyperthyroidism and ophthalmopathy. In the study overall: Peripheral blood specimens were obtained at initial diagnosis, prior to any treatment.

The CDR3 is 11 residues long. Trimming cost V 4 bases and J 5 bases, with 6 bases left between them. Looked up from germline, CDR1 is ENHRY and CDR2 is SYGVKD. The sequence came from a woman under 30 with Graves' ophthalmopathy. The rearrangement links TRBV10-3 to TRBJ2-7, with D unresolved. The specimen was blood. The CDR3 DNA sequence: TGTGCCATCAGTGGAAACGACGAGCAGTACTTC. This gives the protein CAISGNDEQYF.